This T cell receptor (beta chain) came from a study of control samples from healthy donors and cancer patients. The data were produced by immunoSEQ multiplex PCR, yet TCRdb's version contains in-frame clones alone and is incomplete. This sample yields under 150,000 clones, of which 85% to 95% are seen a single time; roughly 1.7% belongs to the top ten. The germline V gene encodes CDR1 MNHNY and CDR2 SVGAGI (reference sequence). CDR3 size: 16 residues. The ends were cut back, 0 bases at V and 5 bases at J, with 16 bases in the middle. The chain has TRBV6-6 and TRBJ2-5; D perhaps matches TRBD2 (6 bases). This receptor was obtained from a man in his fifties or sixties with head and neck cancer. The specimen sequenced was PBMCs. CDR3 coding DNA: TGTGCCAGCAGTTACTCGGGCTTGCGGGGCCGGGAGACCCAGTACTTC. Translating it yields CASSYSGLRGRETQYF.